This paragraph reports one TCR beta chain. Its target is not known. The data belong to a study of OX40 agonist ivuxolimab in advanced cancers. Study in general: Ivuxolimab, an agonistic anti-OX40 (CD134) antibody, was given to patients. Each dose-escalation patient presented with hepatocellular carcinoma, melanoma, renal cell or head and neck cancer. From roughly 23 to 85 years was the age range, with a mean of roughly 59 years, and around 83% were male.

V shed 3 bases and J shed 8 bases, with 10 bases lying between them. The CDR3 runs to 13 residues. Germline values: CDR1 MDHEN, CDR2 SYDVKM. Study results and limitations: Dosing at 0.1 to 3.0 mg/kg was accompanied by clonal expansion of CD4+ and CD8+ blood T cells by week 6.

Profiled with immunoSEQ multiplex PCR; TCRdb holds only in-frame clones, not every one. This table has some 70,000 clones, more than 75% appearing once. The sequence derives from an adult with an advanced solid tumor such as melanoma, head and neck, liver or kidney cancer. The gene calls are TRBV28 and TRBJ1-4; no definite D call. This material consisted of CD4+ or CD8+ T cells sorted from blood, taken in a trial of the OX40 agonist ivuxolimab. This CDR3 reads CASSFPPREKLFF. The DNA of the CDR3 is TGTGCCAGCAGTTTCCCACCTCGGGAAAAACTGTTTTTT.